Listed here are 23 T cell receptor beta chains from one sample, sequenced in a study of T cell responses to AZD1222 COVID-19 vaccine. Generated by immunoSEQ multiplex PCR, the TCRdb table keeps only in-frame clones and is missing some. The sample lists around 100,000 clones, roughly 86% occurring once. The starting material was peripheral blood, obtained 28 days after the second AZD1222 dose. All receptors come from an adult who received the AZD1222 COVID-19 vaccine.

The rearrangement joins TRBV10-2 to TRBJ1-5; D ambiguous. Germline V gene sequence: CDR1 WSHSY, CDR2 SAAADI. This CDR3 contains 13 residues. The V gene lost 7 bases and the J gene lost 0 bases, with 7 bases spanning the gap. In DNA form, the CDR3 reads TGCGCCAGCACCGGGTTTAGCAATCAGCCCCAGCATTTT. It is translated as CASTGFSNQPQHF.

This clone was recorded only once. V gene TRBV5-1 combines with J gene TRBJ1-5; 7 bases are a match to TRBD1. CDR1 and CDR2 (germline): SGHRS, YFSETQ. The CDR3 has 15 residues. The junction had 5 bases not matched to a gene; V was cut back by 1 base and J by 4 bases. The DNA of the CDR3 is TGCGCCAGCAGCTTGACGACAGGGCAAAATCAGCCCCAGCATTTT. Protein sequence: CASSLTTGQNQPQHF. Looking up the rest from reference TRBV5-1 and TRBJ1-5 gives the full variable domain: KAGVTQTPRYLIKTRGQQVTLSCSPISGHRSVSWYQQTPGQGLQFLFEYFSETQRNKGNFPGRFSGRQFSNSRSEMNVSTLELGDSALYLCASSLTTGQNQPQHFGDGTRLSIL.

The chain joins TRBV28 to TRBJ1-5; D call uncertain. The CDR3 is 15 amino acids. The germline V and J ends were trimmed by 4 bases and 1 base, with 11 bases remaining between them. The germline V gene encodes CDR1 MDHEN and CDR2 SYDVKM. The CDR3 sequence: CASSSLHGSNQPQHF. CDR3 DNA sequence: TGTGCCAGCAGTTCCCTACATGGGAGCAATCAGCCCCAGCATTTT.

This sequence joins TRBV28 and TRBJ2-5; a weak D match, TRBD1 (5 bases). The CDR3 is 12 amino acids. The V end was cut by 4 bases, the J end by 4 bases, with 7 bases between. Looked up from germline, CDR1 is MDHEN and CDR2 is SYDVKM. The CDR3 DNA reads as TGTGCCAGCAGTTGGACACGAGAGACCCAGTACTTC. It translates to CASSWTRETQYF.

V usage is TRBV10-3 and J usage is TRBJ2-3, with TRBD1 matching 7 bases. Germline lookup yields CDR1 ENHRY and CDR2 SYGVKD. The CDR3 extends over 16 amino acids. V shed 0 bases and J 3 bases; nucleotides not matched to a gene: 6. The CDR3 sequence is CAISESGGGRTDTQYF. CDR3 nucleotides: TGTGCCATCAGTGAGTCAGGGGGCGGAAGGACAGATACGCAGTATTTT.

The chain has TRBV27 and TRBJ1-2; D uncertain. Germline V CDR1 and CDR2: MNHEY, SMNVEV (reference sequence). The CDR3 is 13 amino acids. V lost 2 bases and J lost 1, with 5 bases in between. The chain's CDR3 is CASSLGRNYGYTF. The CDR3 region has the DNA TGTGCCAGCAGTTTAGGTCGTAACTATGGCTACACCTTC.

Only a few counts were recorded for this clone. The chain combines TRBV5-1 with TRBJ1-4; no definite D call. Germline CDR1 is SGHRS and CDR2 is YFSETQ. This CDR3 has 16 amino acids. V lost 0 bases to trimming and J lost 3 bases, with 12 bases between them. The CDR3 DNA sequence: TGCGCCAGCAGCTTGGTTCTGCGGGCCGCTAATGAAAAACTGTTTTTT. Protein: CASSLVLRAANEKLFF. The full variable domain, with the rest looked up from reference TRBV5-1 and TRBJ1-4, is KAGVTQTPRYLIKTRGQQVTLSCSPISGHRSVSWYQQTPGQGLQFLFEYFSETQRNKGNFPGRFSGRQFSNSRSEMNVSTLELGDSALYLCASSLVLRAANEKLFFGSGTQLSVL.

The DNA for the CDR3 is TGTGCCGAGGGGGCGCAAAGGGGAGATACGCAGTATTTT. Protein: CAEGAQRGDTQYF. The chain couples TRBV7-2 to TRBJ2-3, with 7 nucleotides matching TRBD1. The CDR3 consists of 13 residues. The germline CDR1 and CDR2 sequences are SGHTA and FQGNSA. V dropped 11 bases and J dropped 5; count of bases not matched to a gene: 10.

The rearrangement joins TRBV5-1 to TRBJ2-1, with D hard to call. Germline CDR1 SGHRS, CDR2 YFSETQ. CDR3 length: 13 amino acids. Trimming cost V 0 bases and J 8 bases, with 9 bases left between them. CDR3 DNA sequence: TGCGCCAGCAGCTTGGATCTTCAGGATGAGCAGTTCTTC. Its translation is CASSLDLQDEQFF. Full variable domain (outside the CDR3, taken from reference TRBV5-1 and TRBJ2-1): KAGVTQTPRYLIKTRGQQVTLSCSPISGHRSVSWYQQTPGQGLQFLFEYFSETQRNKGNFPGRFSGRQFSNSRSEMNVSTLELGDSALYLCASSLDLQDEQFFGPGTRLTVL.

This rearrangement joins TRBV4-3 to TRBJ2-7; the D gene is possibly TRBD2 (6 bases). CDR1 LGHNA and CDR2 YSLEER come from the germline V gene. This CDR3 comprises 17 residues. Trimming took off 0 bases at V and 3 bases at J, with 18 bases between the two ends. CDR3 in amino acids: CASSQEYGVPSVYEQYF. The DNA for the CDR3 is TGCGCCAGCAGCCAAGAATATGGCGTACCTAGCGTCTACGAGCAGTACTTC.

In DNA, the CDR3 is TGTGCCAGCAGCCAGGGGTTCCAAGGTTACAATGAGCAGTTCTTC. This gives the protein CASSQGFQGYNEQFF. V gene TRBV7-2 combines with J gene TRBJ2-1; perhaps TRBD1 as D (6 bases). CDR3 length equals 15 residues. Per the germline V gene, CDR1 is SGHTA and CDR2 is FQGNSA. V gave up 5 bases and J gave up 4 bases, with 15 bases separating them. Full variable domain (outside the CDR3, taken from reference TRBV7-2 and TRBJ2-1): GAGVSQSPSNKVTEKGKDVELRCDPISGHTALYWYRQSLGQGLEFLIYFQGNSAPDKSGLPSDRFSAERTGGSVSTLTIQRTQQEDSAVYLCASSQGFQGYNEQFFGPGTRLTVL.

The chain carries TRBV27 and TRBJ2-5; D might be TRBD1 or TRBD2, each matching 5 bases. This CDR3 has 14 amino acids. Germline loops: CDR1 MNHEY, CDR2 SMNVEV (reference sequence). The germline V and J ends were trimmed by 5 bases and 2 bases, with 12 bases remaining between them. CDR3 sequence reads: CASSPRDVQETQYF. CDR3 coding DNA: TGTGCCAGCAGTCCCCGGGACGTACAAGAGACCCAGTACTTC.

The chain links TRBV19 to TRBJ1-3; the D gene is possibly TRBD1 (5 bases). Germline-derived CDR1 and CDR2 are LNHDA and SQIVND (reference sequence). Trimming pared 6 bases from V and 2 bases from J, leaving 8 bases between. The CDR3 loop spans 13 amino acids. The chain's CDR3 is CASSQGPGNTIYF. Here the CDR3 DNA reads TGTGCCAGTAGCCAGGGTCCTGGAAACACCATATATTTT.

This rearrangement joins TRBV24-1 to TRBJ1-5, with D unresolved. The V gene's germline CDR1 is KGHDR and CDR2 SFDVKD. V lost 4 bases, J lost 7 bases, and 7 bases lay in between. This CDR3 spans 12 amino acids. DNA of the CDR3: TGTGCCACCAGTGACGGTGGACAGCCCCAGCATTTT. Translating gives CATSDGGQPQHF.

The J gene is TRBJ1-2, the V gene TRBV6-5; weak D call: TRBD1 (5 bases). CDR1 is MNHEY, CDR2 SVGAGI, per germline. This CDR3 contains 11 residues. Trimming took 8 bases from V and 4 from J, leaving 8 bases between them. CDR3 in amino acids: CASPRVYGYTF. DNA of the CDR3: TGTGCCAGCCCCAGGGTCTATGGCTACACCTTC.

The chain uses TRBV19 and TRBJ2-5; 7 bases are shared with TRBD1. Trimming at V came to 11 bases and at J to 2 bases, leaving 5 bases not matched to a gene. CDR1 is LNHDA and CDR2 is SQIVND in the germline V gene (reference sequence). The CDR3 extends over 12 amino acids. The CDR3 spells CAVRGLQETQYF. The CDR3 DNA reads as TGTGCCGTTAGGGGGCTTCAAGAGACCCAGTACTTC. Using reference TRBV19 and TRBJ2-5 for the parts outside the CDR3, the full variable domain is DGGITQSPKYLFRKEGQNVTLSCEQNLNHDAMYWYRQDPGQGLRLIYYSQIVNDFQKGDIAEGYSVSREKKESFPLTVTSAQKNPTAFYLCAVRGLQETQYFGPGTRLLVL.

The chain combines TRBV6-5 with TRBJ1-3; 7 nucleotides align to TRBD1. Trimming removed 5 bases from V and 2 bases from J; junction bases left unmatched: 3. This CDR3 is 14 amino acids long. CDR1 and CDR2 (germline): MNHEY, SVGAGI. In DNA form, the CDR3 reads TGTGCCAGCAGTAGAACAGGGGCTGGAAACACCATATATTTT. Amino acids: CASSRTGAGNTIYF.

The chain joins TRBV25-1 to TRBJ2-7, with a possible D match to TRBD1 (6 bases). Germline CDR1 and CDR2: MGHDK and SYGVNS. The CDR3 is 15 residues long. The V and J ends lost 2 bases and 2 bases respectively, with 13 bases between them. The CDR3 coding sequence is TGTGCCAGCAGTGAACAAATGACAGGCCCCTACGAGCAGTACTTC. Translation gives CASSEQMTGPYEQYF.

The CDR3 protein is CASGLGLAGYQETQYF. The DNA of the CDR3 is TGTGCTAGTGGTTTGGGACTAGCGGGGTATCAAGAGACCCAGTACTTC. V gene TRBV12-5 combines with J gene TRBJ2-5, with 11 bases identical to TRBD2. The germline V gene has CDR1 LGHNT and CDR2 FRNRAP. This CDR3 comprises 16 residues. V was clipped by 1 base and J by 2 bases; unmatched bases: 3.

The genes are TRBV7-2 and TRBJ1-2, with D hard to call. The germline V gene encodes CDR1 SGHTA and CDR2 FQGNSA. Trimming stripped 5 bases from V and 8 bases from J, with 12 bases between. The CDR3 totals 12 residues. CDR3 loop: CASSARTWGYTF. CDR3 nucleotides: TGTGCCAGCAGCGCACGGACTTGGGGCTACACCTTC. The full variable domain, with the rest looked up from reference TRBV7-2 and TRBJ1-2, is GAGVSQSPSNKVTEKGKDVELRCDPISGHTALYWYRQSLGQGLEFLIYFQGNSAPDKSGLPSDRFSAERTGGSVSTLTIQRTQQEDSAVYLCASSARTWGYTFGSGTRLTVV.

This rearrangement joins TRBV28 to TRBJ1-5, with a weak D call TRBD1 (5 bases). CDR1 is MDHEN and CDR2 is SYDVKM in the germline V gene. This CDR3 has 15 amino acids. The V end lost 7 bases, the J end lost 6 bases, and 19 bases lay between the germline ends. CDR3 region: CASNSGTLQSQPQHF. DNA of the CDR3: TGTGCCAGCAACTCCGGGACCCTACAGAGTCAGCCCCAGCATTTT.

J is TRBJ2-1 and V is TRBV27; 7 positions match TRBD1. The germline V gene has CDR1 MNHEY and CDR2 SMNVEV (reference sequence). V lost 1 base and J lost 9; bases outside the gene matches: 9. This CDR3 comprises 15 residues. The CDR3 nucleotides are TGTGCCAGCAGTTTATTGGTCAGGGGGTGGGGTGAGCAGTTCTTC. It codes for CASSLLVRGWGEQFF.

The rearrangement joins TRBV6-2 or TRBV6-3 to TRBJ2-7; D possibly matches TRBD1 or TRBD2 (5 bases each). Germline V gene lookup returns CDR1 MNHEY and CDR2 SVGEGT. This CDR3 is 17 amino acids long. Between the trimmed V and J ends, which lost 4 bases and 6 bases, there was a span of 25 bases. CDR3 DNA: TGTGCCAGCAGTTCCACTCGCCGGGACCCCTATGTCGGCGAGCAGTACTTC. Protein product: CASSSTRRDPYVGEQYF.